These T cell receptor beta chains were read from a single sample in a study of tumor-infiltrating lymphocytes in oesophageal squamous cell carcinoma. TCRdb reanalysed the reads using MiXCR and keeps one entry per CDR3 protein. The table records more than 9,500 distinct CDR3 sequences, roughly three fifths of them present only once. The sequencing sample was made of blood. These receptors were obtained from a female donor with esophageal squamous cell carcinoma. CDR3s include the opening cysteine and the closing phenylalanine or tryptophan. The D gene is left open where the match is weak. The size field is filled for only some rows; it gives once, few, many or a size class.

>.|TRBV10-2|TRBJ2-7|.
TGCGCCAGCAGTGGGGATTTAAGGGAAGGCCAAAATTACAATGAGCAGTACTTC
CASSGDLREGQNYNEQYF
>.|TRBV7-6|TRBJ2-1|many
TGTGCCAGCAGCTTAGCCGACGGGAATGAGCAGTTCTTC
CASSLADGNEQFF
>TRBD2|TRBV7-2|TRBJ2-7|.
TGTGCCAGCAGCTTAGCGGGAGGGCCTTACGAGCAGTACTTC
CASSLAGGPYEQYF
>TRBD2|TRBV6-2/TRBV6-3|TRBJ2-1|many
TGTGCCACTATTCCGACTAGCGGCAATGAGCAGTTCTTC
CATIPTSGNEQFF
>.|TRBV24-1|TRBJ1-5|.
TGTGCCACCAGTGGAGGGGTGGGAGAGCCCCAGCATTTT
CATSGGVGEPQHF
>.|TRBV7-2|TRBJ2-5|few
TGTGCCAGCAGCTTAAATGGGCGGCAGGAGACCCAGTACTTC
CASSLNGRQETQYF
>.|TRBV20-1|TRBJ2-7|few
TGCAGTGCTAGGGGTTCAGGGGCGATCTACGAGCAGTACTTC
CSARGSGAIYEQYF
>TRBD2|TRBV7-3|TRBJ2-1|few
TGTGCCAGCAGCTTACGGGGGACTAGCGGGAGCATGGGGCAGTTCTTC
CASSLRGTSGSMGQFF
>.|TRBV7-6|TRBJ2-1|few
TGTGCTAGCAGCGCCGGGACTTACAATGAGCAGTTCTTC
CASSAGTYNEQFF
>TRBD2|TRBV11-2|TRBJ2-5|.
TGTGCCAGCAGCGAAACCGGGGGGGCTGTTAAGACCCAGTACTTC
CASSETGGAVKTQYF
>TRBD1|TRBV6-5|TRBJ2-1|.
TGTGCCAGCAGTCGACAGGGGGGGATTTACAATGAGCAGTTCTTC
CASSRQGGIYNEQFF
>.|TRBV7-3|TRBJ2-5|.
TGTGCCAGCAGCAGGGAGTACCAAGAGACCCAGTACTTC
CASSREYQETQYF
>.|TRBV7-6|TRBJ2-5|.
TGTGCCAGCAGCGTTGGAGAGACCCAGTACTTC
CASSVGETQYF
>TRBD1|TRBV6-1|TRBJ1-2|.
TGTGCCAGCGGGGGACAGGGCTTCCATGGCTACACCTTC
CASGGQGFHGYTF
>TRBD2|TRBV7-6|TRBJ2-5|.
TGTGCTAGCAGCCCGGGGACTAGCAGCAAGACCCAGTACTTC
CASSPGTSSKTQYF
>.|TRBV6-2/TRBV6-3|TRBJ2-7|.
TGTGCCAGCAGGGCGAAGGGGCCTCCCAACGAGCAGTACTTC
CASRAKGPPNEQYF
>TRBD1|TRBV5-6|TRBJ2-7|many
TGTGCCAGCAGCTTGTTTGGGGCATCAGGGGGCTACGAGCAGTACTTC
CASSLFGASGGYEQYF
>.|TRBV19|TRBJ1-4|many
TGTGCCAGTAGTCTGCAGACAGCCGTAGCAGAAAAACTGTTTTTT
CASSLQTAVAEKLFF
>.|TRBV18|TRBJ2-6|.
TGTGCCAGCTCACCATTCACCCCCGGGACCTCTGGGGCCAACGTCCTGACTTTC
CASSPFTPGTSGANVLTF
>.|TRBV11-2|TRBJ1-6|.
TGTGCCAGCAGCTTAGGGTTTAGGACCCCTGGGATAGCGGGAGTTTTTAGCCCCTACGAGCAGTACTTT
CASSLGFRTPGIAGVFSPYEQYF
>.|TRBV6-1|TRBJ2-5|.
TGTGCCAGCAGTGAACAGATTGAGCAGTACTTC
CASSEQIEQYF
>TRBD2|TRBV7-2|TRBJ2-3|.
TGTGCCAGCAGCTTAGTGTTTTTTAGAGTAGCGGGAGGAAACACAGATACGCAGTATTTT
CASSLVFFRVAGGNTDTQYF
>TRBD2|TRBV12-5|TRBJ2-1|.
TGTGCTAGTGGGACTAGCGGGAGGGGGCGGAATGAGCAGTTCTTC
CASGTSGRGRNEQFF
>.|TRBV7-9|TRBJ1-1|few
TGTGCCAGCAGCTCCACAGGTGAGAACACTGAAGCTTTCTTT
CASSSTGENTEAFF
>TRBD1|TRBV6-6|TRBJ1-5|.
TGTGCCAGCAGTTACTCGAGGGGGACAGGGCTTAATCAGCCCCAGCATTTT
CASSYSRGTGLNQPQHF
>.|TRBV7-7|TRBJ2-1|few
TGTGCTAGCAGCTTCCCCGGGAAAAATGAGCAGTTCTTC
CASSFPGKNEQFF
>.|TRBV18|TRBJ2-1|.
TGTGCCAGCTCACCAACCGTGGGGCAAGAGCAGTTCTTC
CASSPTVGQEQFF
>.|TRBV6-5|TRBJ2-1|.
TGTGCCAGCAGTGATTCAGTAGTCAATGAGCAGTTCTTC
CASSDSVVNEQFF
>TRBD2|TRBV7-9|TRBJ2-1|few
TGTGCCAGCGTCCGATCTAGCGGGAGCTACAATGAGCAGTTCTTC
CASVRSSGSYNEQFF
>.|TRBV6-1|TRBJ1-2|medium-sized
TGTGCCAGCAGTCAGGACAGTTTGGGGGGCTACACCTTC
CASSQDSLGGYTF
>.|TRBV11-1|TRBJ2-1|.
TGTGCCAGCAGCTTGGGAATGGCCTACAATGAGCAGTTCTTC
CASSLGMAYNEQFF
>.|TRBV13|TRBJ2-1|many
TGTGCCAGCAGCCGTTCAGGAGGGTCCTACAATGAGCAGTTCTTC
CASSRSGGSYNEQFF
>.|TRBV12-3/TRBV12-4|TRBJ1-2|.
TGTGCCAGCAGGCTCACTCCGGGGGGTGGCTACACCTTC
CASRLTPGGGYTF
>.|TRBV9|TRBJ1-3|.
TGTGCCAGCAAATCTGGAAACACCATATATTTT
CASKSGNTIYF
>.|TRBV12-3/TRBV12-4|TRBJ2-7|.
TGTGCCAGCAGTTCCGGACAGAACTCCTACGAGCAGTACTTC
CASSSGQNSYEQYF
>TRBD2|TRBV6-1|TRBJ2-5|.
TGTGCCAGCAGTTCCCAACGGGGACTAGCGGGGCCCCAGTACTTC
CASSSQRGLAGPQYF
>.|TRBV7-2|TRBJ2-7|.
TGTGCCAGCAGCTTTACCGGGACGGAAGAGCAGTACTTC
CASSFTGTEEQYF
>.|TRBV7-3|TRBJ2-6|.
TGTGCCAGCAGCACCCCCAGGGGCTCTGGGGCCAACGTCCTGACTTTC
CASSTPRGSGANVLTF
>TRBD1|TRBV7-6|TRBJ2-5|.
TGTGCTAGCAGCCTTAAGGGACAGAGTGCCCAGTACTTC
CASSLKGQSAQYF
>.|TRBV7-2|TRBJ2-7|.
TGTGCCAGCAGCTTGGGGACCCACGAGCAGTACTTC
CASSLGTHEQYF
>.|TRBV6-1|TRBJ2-7|.
TGTGCCAGCAGTGAAGCGGCCCTGTCGGGGTACGAGCAGTACTTC
CASSEAALSGYEQYF
>.|TRBV7-9|TRBJ2-7|few
TGTGCCAGCAGCCCGTTAAACCTAGGGGTCCACGAGCAGTACTTC
CASSPLNLGVHEQYF
>TRBD2|TRBV24-1|TRBJ2-7|medium-sized
TGTGCCACCAGTGACCCTGGGACTAGCGGGAGTTACGAGCAGTACTTC
CATSDPGTSGSYEQYF
>.|TRBV24-1|TRBJ2-1|few
TGTGCCACCAGGAAGGGAGCCAGGGATGAGCAGTTCTTC
CATRKGARDEQFF
>TRBD2|TRBV7-2|TRBJ2-6|.
TGTGCCAGCAGCTTGGGGACTAGAAGCTCTGGGGCCAACGTCCTGACTTTC
CASSLGTRSSGANVLTF
>.|TRBV5-6|TRBJ1-1|few
TGTGCCAGCAGCTTGGTTGGGCAAATGGCGAACACTGAAGCTTTCTTT
CASSLVGQMANTEAFF
>TRBD2|TRBV28|TRBJ2-5|.
TGTGCCAGCAGTTCTGGGGCTAGCGGGGACCAAGAGACCCAGTACTTC
CASSSGASGDQETQYF
>.|TRBV6-2/TRBV6-3|TRBJ2-7|.
TGTGCCAGCAGTGGCTTGACAAACCACCGGTACGAGCAGTACTTC
CASSGLTNHRYEQYF
>TRBD1|TRBV6-6|TRBJ2-5|.
TGTGCCAGCAGTTACTACCAGGGGGTCCAAGAGACCCAGTACTTC
CASSYYQGVQETQYF
>.|TRBV28|TRBJ2-1|.
TGTGCCAGCCTTCGGCCTAGCTCCTACAATGAGCAGTTCTTC
CASLRPSSYNEQFF
>.|TRBV7-8|TRBJ2-5|.
TGTGCCAGCAGCTTTTTCGTTAGAGAGACCCAGTACTTC
CASSFFVRETQYF
>.|TRBV2|TRBJ1-4|.
TGTGCCAGCAGTGAAACCTCCACGCTGGTGGGTGAAAAACTGTTTTTT
CASSETSTLVGEKLFF
>.|TRBV7-6|TRBJ2-3|few
TGTGCCAGCAGCTTAGAGTATCCAGATACGCAGTATTTT
CASSLEYPDTQYF
>.|TRBV7-3|TRBJ2-7|.
TGTGCCAGCAGCCCGAAGGGGGGCGAGCAGTACTTC
CASSPKGGEQYF
>TRBD1|TRBV7-3|TRBJ2-7|.
TGTGCCAGCAGCCTCCGACAGGGGGGCTCCTACGAGCAGTACTTC
CASSLRQGGSYEQYF
>.|TRBV19|TRBJ2-3|many
TGTGCCAGTAGTGCGGACAGCACAGATACGCAGTATTTT
CASSADSTDTQYF
>.|TRBV5-1|TRBJ2-1|few
TGCGCCAGCAGCTTCGTGGTGGATGCCTTAGCGGATGAGCAGTTCTTC
CASSFVVDALADEQFF